Reported below is one T cell receptor (beta chain). The CDR3 contains 14 residues. J lost 4 bases, V lost 7 bases, and 6 bases had no gene match. The V gene's germline CDR1 is KGHDR and CDR2 SFDVKD. The sample belongs to a study of blood T cell repertoires in COVID-19. Sequenced by immunoSEQ multiplex PCR; TCRdb stores in-frame clones only, minus some. The sample includes about 210,000 clones, 75% to 85% of them seen just once. This chain joins TRBV24-1 and TRBJ2-5; 9 bases align to TRBD2. The sample consisted of peripheral blood. The sequence came from a woman aged 70 to 79 with COVID-19, enrolled during active disease. The CDR3 reads CATSGGGRGETQYF. CDR3 bases: TGTGCCACCAGCGGGGGCGGGAGGGGAGAGACCCAGTACTTC.